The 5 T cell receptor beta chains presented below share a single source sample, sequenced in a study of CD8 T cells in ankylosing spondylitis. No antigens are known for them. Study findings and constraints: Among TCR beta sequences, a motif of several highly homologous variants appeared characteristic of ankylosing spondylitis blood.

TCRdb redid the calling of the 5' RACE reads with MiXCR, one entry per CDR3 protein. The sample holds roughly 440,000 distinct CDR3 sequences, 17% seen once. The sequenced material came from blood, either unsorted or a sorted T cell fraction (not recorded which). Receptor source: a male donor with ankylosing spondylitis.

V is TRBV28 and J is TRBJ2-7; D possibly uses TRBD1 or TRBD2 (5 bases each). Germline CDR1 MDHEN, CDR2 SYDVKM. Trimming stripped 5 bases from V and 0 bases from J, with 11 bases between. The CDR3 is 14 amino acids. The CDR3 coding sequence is TGTGCCAGCAGTAAGGGACCCTACTCCTACGAGCAGTACTTC. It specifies CASSKGPYSYEQYF.

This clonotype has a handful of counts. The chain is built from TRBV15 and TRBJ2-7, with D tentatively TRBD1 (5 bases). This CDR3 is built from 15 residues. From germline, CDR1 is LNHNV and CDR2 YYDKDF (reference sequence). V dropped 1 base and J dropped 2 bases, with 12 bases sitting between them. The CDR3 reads CATSRGTGDTYEQYF. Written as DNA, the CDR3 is TGTGCCACCAGCAGAGGTACAGGAGATACCTACGAGCAGTACTTC.

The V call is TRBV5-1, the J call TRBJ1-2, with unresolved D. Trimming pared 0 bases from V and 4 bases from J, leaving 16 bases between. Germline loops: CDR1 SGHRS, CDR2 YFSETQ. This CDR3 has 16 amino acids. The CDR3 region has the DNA TGCGCCAGCAGCTTGGCGCAGGCAAACACAGTCTATGGCTACACCTTC. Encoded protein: CASSLAQANTVYGYTF.

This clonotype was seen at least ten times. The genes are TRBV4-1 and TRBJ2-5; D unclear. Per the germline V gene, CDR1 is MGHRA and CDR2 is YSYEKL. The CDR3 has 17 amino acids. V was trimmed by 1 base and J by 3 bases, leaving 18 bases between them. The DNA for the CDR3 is TGCGCCAGCAGCCAAGGAGGACGAGACCCCAGCGAAGAGACCCAGTACTTC. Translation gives CASSQGGRDPSEETQYF.

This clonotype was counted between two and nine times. The CDR3 nucleotides read TGTGCCAGCAGCTTATCACTTGACAGGTCCGGGGAGCTGTTTTTT. Translated: CASSLSLDRSGELFF. The V and J genes are TRBV7-3 and TRBJ2-2; TRBD1 might be the D (6 bases). V was clipped by 2 bases and J by 6 bases, with 13 bases between them. Per germline, CDR1 SGHTA and CDR2 FQGTGA. This CDR3 contains 15 residues.